This T cell receptor (beta chain) was observed in a study of T cells after yellow fever vaccination. Study observations and caveats: Detected again after the booster were most primary-vaccination clones, at 95% to 97% CD4 and nearly 90% CD8. When the response was secondary, it was weaker but reached its peak faster, day 5 versus 15.

The germline V gene has CDR1 MNHEY and CDR2 SMNVEV (reference sequence). V lost 5 bases to trimming and J lost 1 base; unmatched junction nucleotides: 7. The CDR3 runs 17 residues. TCR cDNA, made by 5'RACE template switching, carried an added universal primer site and UMIs. Each CDR3 protein gets one entry after TCRdb re-called the 5' RACE reads with MiXCR. The sample includes some 550,000 distinct CDR3 sequences, roughly 19% of them seen just once. This clonotype was counted only a few times. Its specificity is unknown. The sample consisted of PBMCs, taken 15 days after the yellow fever booster vaccination. The receptor was isolated from a man aged 25-45 years who received the YFV17D yellow fever vaccine. The chain combines TRBV27 with TRBJ1-5; 11 bases align to TRBD1. The CDR3 region is CASSPDRGPGSNQPQHF. In DNA, the CDR3 is TGTGCCAGCAGTCCGGACAGGGGGCCGGGGAGCAATCAGCCCCAGCATTTT.